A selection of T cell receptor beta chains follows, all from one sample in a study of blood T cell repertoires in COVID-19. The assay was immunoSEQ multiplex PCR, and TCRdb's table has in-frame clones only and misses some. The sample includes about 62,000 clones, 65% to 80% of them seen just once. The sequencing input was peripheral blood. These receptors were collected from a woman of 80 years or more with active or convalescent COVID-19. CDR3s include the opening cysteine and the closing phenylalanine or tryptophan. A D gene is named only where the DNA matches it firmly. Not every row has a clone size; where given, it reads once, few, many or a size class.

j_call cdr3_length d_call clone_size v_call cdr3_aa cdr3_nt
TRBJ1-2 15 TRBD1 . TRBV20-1 CSASRKQGAGYGYTF TGCAGTGCTAGTCGAAAACAGGGGGCGGGCTATGGCTACACCTTC
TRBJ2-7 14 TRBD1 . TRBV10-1 CASSEGGQGYEQYF TGCGCCAGCAGTGAGGGGGGACAGGGGTACGAGCAGTACTTC
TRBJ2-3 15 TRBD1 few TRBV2 CASGRGTGGVDTQYF TGTGCCAGCGGAAGGGGGACAGGGGGGGTTGATACGCAGTATTTT
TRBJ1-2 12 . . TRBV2 CASSGQAYGYTF TGTGCCAGCAGTGGACAGGCCTATGGCTACACCTTC
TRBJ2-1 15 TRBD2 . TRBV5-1 CASSKTSGGADEQFF TGCGCCAGCAGCAAGACTAGCGGGGGGGCCGATGAGCAGTTCTTC
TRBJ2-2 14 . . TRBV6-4 CASSREGLTGELFF TGTGCCAGCAGTCGGGAAGGCCTGACCGGGGAGCTGTTTTTT
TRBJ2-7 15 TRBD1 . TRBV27 CASSFGGQGAYEQYF TGTGCCAGCAGTTTTGGGGGACAGGGCGCCTACGAGCAGTACTTC
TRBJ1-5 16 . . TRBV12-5 CASGLVLSRHNQPQHF TGTGCTAGTGGTTTGGTACTCAGCAGACACAATCAGCCCCAGCATTTT
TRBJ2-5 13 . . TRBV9 CASSVGLEETQYF TGTGCCAGCAGCGTAGGGCTAGAAGAGACCCAGTACTTC
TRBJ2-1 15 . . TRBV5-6 CASSFGVGMGNEQFF TGTGCCAGCAGCTTCGGGGTGGGTATGGGAAATGAGCAGTTCTTC
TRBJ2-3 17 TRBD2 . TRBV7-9 CASSLWGASGATDTQYF TGTGCCAGCAGCTTATGGGGGGCTAGCGGGGCCACAGATACGCAGTATTTT
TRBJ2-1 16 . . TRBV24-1 CATSDLGGLEYNEQFF TGTGCCACCAGTGATTTGGGGGGACTGGAGTACAATGAGCAGTTCTTC
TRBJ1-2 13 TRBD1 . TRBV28 CASSLGQVYGYTF TGTGCCAGCAGTTTGGGACAGGTCTATGGCTACACCTTC
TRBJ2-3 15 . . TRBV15 CATSRTDSGADTQYF TGTGCCACCAGCAGGACTGATAGCGGCGCTGATACGCAGTATTTT
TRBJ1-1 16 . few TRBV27 CASSLSGLWGDTEAFF TGTGCCAGCAGTTTATCAGGTCTGTGGGGGGACACTGAAGCTTTCTTT
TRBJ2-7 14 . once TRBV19 CASSKVATSSEQYF TGTGCCAGTAGTAAAGTCGCGACTAGTTCCGAGCAGTACTTC
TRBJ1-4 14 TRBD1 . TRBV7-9 CASSLTGGNEKLFF TGTGCCAGCAGCTTGACAGGGGGGAATGAAAAACTGTTTTTT
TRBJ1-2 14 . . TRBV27 CASSLSGGSNGYTF TGTGCCAGCAGTTTATCGGGGGGAAGTAATGGCTACACCTTC
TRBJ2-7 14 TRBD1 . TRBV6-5 CASSSRDRSYEQYF TGTGCCAGCAGTTCCCGGGACAGGTCCTACGAGCAGTACTTC
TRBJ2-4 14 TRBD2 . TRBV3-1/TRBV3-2 CASSQDGEGTIQYF TGTGCCAGCAGCCAAGATGGGGAGGGAACCATTCAGTACTTC
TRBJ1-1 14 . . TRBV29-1 CSVGDRRVYTEAFF TGCAGCGTCGGAGACCGACGGGTTTACACTGAAGCTTTCTTT
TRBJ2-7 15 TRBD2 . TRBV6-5 CASMPGTTSSYEQYF TGTGCCAGCATGCCCGGGACTACCTCCTCCTACGAGCAGTACTTC
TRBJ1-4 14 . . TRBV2 CASSVSPRGEKLFF TGTGCCAGCAGTGTGAGTCCGAGGGGGGAAAAACTGTTTTTT
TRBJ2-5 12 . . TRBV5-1 CASSLTQETQYF TGCGCCAGCAGCTTGACTCAAGAGACCCAGTACTTC
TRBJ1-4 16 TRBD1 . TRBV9 CASSPTGVPANEKLFF TGTGCCAGCAGCCCGACAGGGGTTCCCGCTAATGAAAAACTGTTTTTT
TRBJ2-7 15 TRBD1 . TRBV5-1 CASSLVGQGVSEQYF TGCGCCAGCAGCTTGGTTGGACAGGGAGTGAGCGAGCAGTACTTC
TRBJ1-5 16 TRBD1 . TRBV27 CASSPGTGSPSEPQHF TGTGCCAGCAGTCCAGGGACAGGGAGCCCCTCTGAGCCCCAGCATTTT
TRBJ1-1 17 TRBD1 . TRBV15 CATSRDPQGAFVTEAFF TGTGCCACCAGCAGAGATCCGCAGGGGGCGTTCGTCACTGAAGCTTTCTTT
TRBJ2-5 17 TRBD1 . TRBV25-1 CASSDDHGTGLGETQYF TGTGCCAGCAGTGACGACCACGGGACAGGGTTAGGGGAGACCCAGTACTTC
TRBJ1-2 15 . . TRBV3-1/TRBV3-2 CASSQEAGEGYGYTF TGTGCCAGCAGCCAAGAGGCCGGGGAAGGCTATGGCTACACCTTC
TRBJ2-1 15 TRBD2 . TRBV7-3 CASSGLAGGYNEQFF TGTGCCAGCAGCGGACTAGCGGGGGGCTACAATGAGCAGTTCTTC
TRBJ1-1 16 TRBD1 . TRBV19 CASSPTGQGSNTEAFF TGTGCCAGTAGCCCCACGGGACAGGGTTCGAACACTGAAGCTTTCTTT
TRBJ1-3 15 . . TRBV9 CASSVTVNSGNTIYF TGTGCCAGCAGCGTGACAGTTAACTCTGGAAACACCATATATTTT
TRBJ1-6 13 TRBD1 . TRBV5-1 CASSGTGQSPLHF TGCGCCAGCAGCGGGACAGGGCAGTCACCCCTCCACTTT
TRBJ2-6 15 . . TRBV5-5 CASSLSRAGANVLTF TGTGCCAGCAGCTTGAGCAGGGCTGGGGCCAACGTCCTGACTTTC
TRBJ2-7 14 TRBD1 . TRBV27 CASRDWDRSNEQYF TGTGCCAGCAGGGACTGGGACAGAAGTAACGAGCAGTACTTC
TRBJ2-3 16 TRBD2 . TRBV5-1 CASSRWTSGNTDTQYF TGCGCCAGCAGCAGGTGGACTAGCGGAAACACAGATACGCAGTATTTT
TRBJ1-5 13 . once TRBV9 CASSVGDNQPQHF TGTGCCAGCAGCGTGGGCGACAATCAGCCCCAGCATTTT
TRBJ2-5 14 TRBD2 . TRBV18 CASSPASGSGTQYF TGTGCCAGCTCACCGGCTAGCGGTTCGGGGACCCAGTACTTC
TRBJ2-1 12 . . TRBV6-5 CAARGVIDEQFF TGTGCCGCCAGGGGGGTGATCGATGAGCAGTTCTTC
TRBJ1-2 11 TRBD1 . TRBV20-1 CSAGDRDGYTF TGCAGTGCTGGCGACAGGGATGGCTACACCTTC
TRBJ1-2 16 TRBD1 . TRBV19 CASSPPWGTVNYGYTF TGTGCCAGTAGTCCGCCCTGGGGGACAGTTAACTATGGCTACACCTTC
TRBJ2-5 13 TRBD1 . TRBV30 CAWSVTGGETQYF TGTGCCTGGAGTGTGACAGGGGGGGAGACCCAGTACTTC
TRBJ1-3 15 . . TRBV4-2 CASSQATGLGNTIYF TGTGCCAGCAGCCAGGCTACAGGGTTGGGAAACACCATATATTTT
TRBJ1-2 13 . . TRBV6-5 CASTRTPNYGYTF TGTGCCAGCACCCGGACACCTAACTATGGCTACACCTTC
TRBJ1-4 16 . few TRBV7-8 CASSLVPTRGNEKLFF TGTGCCAGCAGCTTAGTCCCGACCCGGGGGAATGAAAAACTGTTTTTT